The source of this TCR beta chain is a study of early T cells in non-severe SARS-CoV-2 infection. This clonotype was seen a few times. Trimming stripped 4 bases from V and 4 bases from J, with 12 bases between. CDR3 length: 13 residues. CDR1 is SGDLS and CDR2 is YYNGEE in the germline V gene. TCRdb analysed the 5' RACE reads with MiXCR anew, one entry per CDR3 protein. The table includes tens of thousands of distinct CDR3 sequences, about 16% detected once. This TCR was sampled from an adult who was a healthcare worker with PCR-confirmed SARS-CoV-2 infection or an uninfected control (not recorded which). Sequencing used whole blood. The chain couples TRBV9 to TRBJ2-7; D is perhaps TRBD1 (6 bases). The CDR3 spells CASSRGSIYEQYF. The CDR3 region has the DNA TGTGCCAGCAGCAGGGGGAGTATTTACGAGCAGTACTTC.